What follows is one TCR beta chain and its context. Its antigen is still unknown. The sample belongs to a study of shared clonotypes between healthy human individuals. Points from the study as a whole: Naive CD4 clonotype sharing across several donors was about 5%. Only blood underwent sampling, and tissue repertoires likely differ.

Repertoires were generated with immunoSEQ multiplex PCR, while TCRdb's copy carries only in-frame clones and drops some. The table has 2 million to 2.5 million clones, 85% to 95% seen once. V lost 6 bases, J lost 5 bases, and 19 bases lay in between. CDR1 is MNHNY, CDR2 SVGAGI, per germline (reference sequence). There are 15 residues in the CDR3. The chain links TRBV6-6 to TRBJ1-2; D is perhaps TRBD1 (6 bases). The specimen sequenced was naive CD4+ T cells from PBMCs. Documented subset: CD45RA+ positively selected. This TCR came from a man younger than 35 in good health. Some clones in this sample may be carry-over from other donors' samples. DNA of the CDR3: TGTGCCAGCAGCTCCGAACGGGGGGGGGCTTATGGCTACACCTTC. Its protein product is CASSSERGGAYGYTF.